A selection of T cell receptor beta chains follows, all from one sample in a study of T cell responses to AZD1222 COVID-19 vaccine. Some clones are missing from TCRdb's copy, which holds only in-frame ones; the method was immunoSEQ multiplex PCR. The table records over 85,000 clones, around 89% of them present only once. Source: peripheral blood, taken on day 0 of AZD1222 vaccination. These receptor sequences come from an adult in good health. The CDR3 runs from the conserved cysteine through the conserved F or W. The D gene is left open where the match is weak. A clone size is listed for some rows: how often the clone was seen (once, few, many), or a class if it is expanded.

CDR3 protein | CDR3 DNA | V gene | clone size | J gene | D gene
CASSLAAGQGAGYTF | TGTGCCAGCAGTCTGGCTGCCGGACAGGGGGCAGGCTACACCTTC | TRBV2 | NA | TRBJ1-2 | TRBD1
CASSFMGSDTEAFF | TGCGCCAGCAGCTTTATGGGTTCGGACACTGAAGCTTTCTTT | TRBV5-1 | NA | TRBJ1-1 | NA
CASSVWGRGASYEQYF | TGTGCCAGCAGTGTTTGGGGGCGGGGGGCGTCCTACGAGCAGTACTTC | TRBV27 | NA | TRBJ2-7 | TRBD2
CASSHNLNEQFF | TGTGCCAGCAGCCATAATCTCAATGAGCAGTTCTTC | TRBV6-5 | NA | TRBJ2-1 | NA
CASSSRQGTNYNSPLHF | TGTGCCAGCAGCTCCCGACAGGGGACGAACTATAATTCACCCCTCCACTTT | TRBV5-6 | NA | TRBJ1-6 | TRBD1
CASSLRGLPPYEQYF | TGTGCCAGCAGCTTAAGAGGTTTACCCCCCTACGAGCAGTACTTC | TRBV7-3 | NA | TRBJ2-7 | NA
CASSNRPASGGIHPYEQYF | TGTGCCAGCAGCAACAGACCCGCTAGCGGCGGAATACACCCTTACGAGCAGTACTTC | TRBV21-1 | NA | TRBJ2-7 | NA
CASRGRGEAFF | TGTGCCAGCAGGGGACGGGGTGAAGCTTTCTTT | TRBV25-1 | NA | TRBJ1-1 | NA
CASSSTSGEQFF | TGTGCCAGCAGTTCAACCTCGGGTGAGCAGTTCTTC | TRBV6-9 | NA | TRBJ2-1 | NA
CSVEPRGRSRYGYTF | TGCAGCGTTGAACCCAGGGGGCGGTCCCGGTATGGCTACACCTTC | TRBV29-1 | NA | TRBJ1-2 | TRBD1
CASSRIAGAYNEQFF | TGTGCCAGCAGCCGTATAGCGGGCGCATACAATGAGCAGTTCTTC | TRBV9 | NA | TRBJ2-1 | TRBD2
CAWSTGTPSDTQYF | TGTGCCTGGAGTACCGGGACTCCCTCAGATACGCAGTATTTT | TRBV30 | NA | TRBJ2-3 | NA
CASSLWGAGGWETQYF | TGTGCCAGCAGCCTCTGGGGAGCAGGGGGTTGGGAGACCCAGTACTTC | TRBV27 | NA | TRBJ2-5 | TRBD1
CASSSIGGNEQFF | TGTGCCAGCAGCTCGATTGGCGGAAATGAGCAGTTCTTC | TRBV5-4 | once | TRBJ2-1 | NA
CATSDRVRDSRNEQFF | TGTGCCACCAGTGATAGGGTCCGGGACTCAAGGAATGAGCAGTTCTTC | TRBV24-1 | once | TRBJ2-1 | NA
CASSLDSDYNEQFF | TGTGCCAGCAGCTTGGACAGCGACTACAATGAGCAGTTCTTC | TRBV7-2 | once | TRBJ2-1 | NA
CASTLGGSGSRTQYF | TGTGCCAGTACCCTCGGGGGGAGCGGGAGCCGGACGCAGTATTTT | TRBV19 | NA | TRBJ2-3 | TRBD2
CAWSRVFTGRPYEQYF | TGTGCCTGGAGTAGAGTCTTTACCGGTCGACCCTACGAGCAGTACTTC | TRBV30 | NA | TRBJ2-7 | NA
CASSLAGGDQPQHF | TGTGCCAGCAGCTTGGCAGGTGGGGATCAGCCCCAGCATTTT | TRBV5-5 | NA | TRBJ1-5 | NA
CASSSLAVNEQFF | TGTGCCAGCAGCTCCTTGGCCGTCAATGAGCAGTTCTTC | TRBV11-3 | NA | TRBJ2-1 | NA
CASSPENTEAFF | TGCGCCAGCAGCCCGGAGAACACTGAAGCTTTCTTT | TRBV5-1 | NA | TRBJ1-1 | NA
CASSLEGGNYGYTF | TGTGCCAGCAGCTTAGAGGGCGGTAACTATGGCTACACCTTC | TRBV11-2 | NA | TRBJ1-2 | NA
CASSKRGSFLRGSYEQYF | TGTGCCAGCAGCAAAAGGGGGAGCTTCCTGAGAGGCTCCTACGAGCAGTACTTC | TRBV21-1 | NA | TRBJ2-7 | NA
CASSTSYNEQFF | TGTGCCAGCAGTACCTCCTACAATGAGCAGTTCTTC | TRBV6-2/TRBV6-3 | NA | TRBJ2-1 | NA
CASSYTLAGEKDTQYF | TGTGCCAGCAGTTACACCCTAGCGGGGGAGAAAGATACGCAGTATTTT | TRBV6-5 | NA | TRBJ2-3 | TRBD2
CASSVGGTNTEAFF | TGTGCCAGCAGCGTAGGCGGGACGAACACTGAAGCTTTCTTT | TRBV9 | NA | TRBJ1-1 | NA
CASSFGLNYGYTF | TGTGCCAGCAGTTTCGGGCTTAACTATGGCTACACCTTC | TRBV28 | NA | TRBJ1-2 | NA
CASSRSRTRGGEQFF | TGTGCCAGCAGCCGTTCACGGACGAGAGGAGGTGAGCAGTTCTTC | TRBV6-5 | NA | TRBJ2-1 | NA
CASSPGANTEAFF | TGTGCCAGCTCACCAGGGGCGAACACTGAAGCTTTCTTT | TRBV18 | NA | TRBJ1-1 | NA